Here is one T cell receptor beta chain with its context. Per the original data handling: By means of reference gene primer amplification, nucleated cell counts were estimated. Assay: immunoSEQ multiplex PCR; the TCRdb copy retains only in-frame clones and omits some. Clone size and V and J calls were adopted from that table, with D and trimming inferred from the DNA. This table holds some 210,000 clones, around nine tenths found once. This record belongs to a study of blood T cell repertoires in COVID-19. Turning to the study itself: Some COVID-19 samples were acute and others convalescent; all came from the United States, Italy and Spain. T cells, B-cell-depleted T cells, or PBMCs supplied cDNA or gDNA.

This CDR3 has 11 residues. V lost 6 bases to trimming and J lost 5 bases, with 7 bases between them. The V gene's germline CDR1 is ENHRY and CDR2 SYGVKD. This clonotype originated in a woman in her thirties or forties with acute or convalescent COVID-19. The chain uses TRBV10-3 and TRBJ1-1; tentative D call: TRBD1 (5 bases). Sequenced sample: peripheral blood. The CDR3 DNA reads as TGTGCCATCAGGCAGGGAACTGAAGCTTTCTTT. This sequence encodes CAIRQGTEAFF.